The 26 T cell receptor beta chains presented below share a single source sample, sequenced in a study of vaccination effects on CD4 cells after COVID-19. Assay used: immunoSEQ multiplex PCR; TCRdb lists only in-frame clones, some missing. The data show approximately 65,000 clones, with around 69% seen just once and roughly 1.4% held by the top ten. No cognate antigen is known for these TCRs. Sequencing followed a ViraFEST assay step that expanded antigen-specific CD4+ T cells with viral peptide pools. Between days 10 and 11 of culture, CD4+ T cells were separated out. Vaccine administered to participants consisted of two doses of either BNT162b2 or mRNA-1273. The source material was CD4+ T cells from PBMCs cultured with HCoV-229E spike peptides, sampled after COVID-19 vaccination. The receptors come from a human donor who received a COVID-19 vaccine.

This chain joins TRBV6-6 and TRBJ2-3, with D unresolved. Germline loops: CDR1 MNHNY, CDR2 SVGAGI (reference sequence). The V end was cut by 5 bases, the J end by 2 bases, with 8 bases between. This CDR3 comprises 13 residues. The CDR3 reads CASSRTDTDTQYF. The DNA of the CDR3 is TGTGCCAGCAGTCGGACGGACACAGATACGCAGTATTTT.

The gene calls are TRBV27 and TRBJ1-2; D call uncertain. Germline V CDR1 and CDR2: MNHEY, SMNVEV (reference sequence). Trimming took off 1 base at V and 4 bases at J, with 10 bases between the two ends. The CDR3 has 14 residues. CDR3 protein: CASSLYGRAYGYTF. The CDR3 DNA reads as TGTGCCAGCAGTTTATATGGCAGAGCCTATGGCTACACCTTC.

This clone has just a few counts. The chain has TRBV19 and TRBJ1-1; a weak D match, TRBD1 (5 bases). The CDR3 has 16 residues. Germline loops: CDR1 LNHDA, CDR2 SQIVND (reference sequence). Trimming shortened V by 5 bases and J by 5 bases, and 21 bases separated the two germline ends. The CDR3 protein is CASSGIRVLGGTEAFF. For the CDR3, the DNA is TGTGCCAGTAGTGGAATCAGGGTTCTGGGTGGGACTGAAGCTTTCTTT.

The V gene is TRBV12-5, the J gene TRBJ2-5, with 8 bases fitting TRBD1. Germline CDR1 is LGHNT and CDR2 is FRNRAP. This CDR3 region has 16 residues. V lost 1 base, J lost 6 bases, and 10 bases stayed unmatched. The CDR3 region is CASGLAQPGGMKTQYF. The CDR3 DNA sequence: TGTGCTAGTGGTTTGGCCCAACCAGGGGGCATGAAGACCCAGTACTTC. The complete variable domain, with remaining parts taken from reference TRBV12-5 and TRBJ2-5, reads DARVTQTPRHKVTEMGQEVTMRCQPILGHNTVFWYRQTMMQGLELLAYFRNRAPLDDSGMPKDRFSAEMPDATLATLKIQPSEPRDSAVYFCASGLAQPGGMKTQYFGPGTRLLVL.

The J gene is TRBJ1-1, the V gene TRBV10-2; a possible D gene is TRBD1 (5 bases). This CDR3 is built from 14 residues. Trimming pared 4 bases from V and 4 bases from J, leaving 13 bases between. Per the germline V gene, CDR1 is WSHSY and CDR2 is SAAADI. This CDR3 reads CASSGFREGTEAFF. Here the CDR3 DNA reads TGCGCCAGCAGTGGATTCAGGGAGGGCACTGAAGCTTTCTTT.

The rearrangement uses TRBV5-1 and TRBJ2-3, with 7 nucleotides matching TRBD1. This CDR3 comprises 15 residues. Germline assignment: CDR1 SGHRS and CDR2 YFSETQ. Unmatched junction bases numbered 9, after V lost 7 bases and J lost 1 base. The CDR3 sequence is CASGTDRARTDTQYF. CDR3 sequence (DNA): TGCGCCAGCGGAACCGACAGGGCCCGCACAGATACGCAGTATTTT.

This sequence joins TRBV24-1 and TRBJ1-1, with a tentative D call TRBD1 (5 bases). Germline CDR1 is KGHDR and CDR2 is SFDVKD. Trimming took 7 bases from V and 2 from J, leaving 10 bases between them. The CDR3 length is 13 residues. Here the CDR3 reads CATRGGANTEAFF. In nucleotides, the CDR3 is TGTGCCACCAGGGGGGGAGCAAACACTGAAGCTTTCTTT.

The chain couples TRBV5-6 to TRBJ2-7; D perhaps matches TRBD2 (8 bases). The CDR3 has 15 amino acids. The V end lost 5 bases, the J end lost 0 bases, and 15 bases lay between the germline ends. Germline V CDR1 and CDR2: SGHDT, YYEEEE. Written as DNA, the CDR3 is TGTGCCAGCAGTCGGGGGGGACAGACCTCCTACGAGCAGTACGTC. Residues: CASSRGGQTSYEQYV.

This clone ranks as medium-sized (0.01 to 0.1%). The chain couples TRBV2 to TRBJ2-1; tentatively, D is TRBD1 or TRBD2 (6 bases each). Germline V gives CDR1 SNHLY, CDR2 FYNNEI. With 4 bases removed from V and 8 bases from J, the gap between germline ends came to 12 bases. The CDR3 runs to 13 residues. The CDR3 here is CASSGGGLDEQFF. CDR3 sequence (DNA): TGTGCCAGCAGTGGTGGGGGGCTAGATGAGCAGTTCTTC.

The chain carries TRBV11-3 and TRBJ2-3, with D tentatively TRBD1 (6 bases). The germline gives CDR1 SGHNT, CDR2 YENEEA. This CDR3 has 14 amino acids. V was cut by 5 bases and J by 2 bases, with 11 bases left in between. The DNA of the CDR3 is TGTGCCAGCAGCCTGGACAGCCTCACAGATACGCAGTATTTT. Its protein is CASSLDSLTDTQYF.

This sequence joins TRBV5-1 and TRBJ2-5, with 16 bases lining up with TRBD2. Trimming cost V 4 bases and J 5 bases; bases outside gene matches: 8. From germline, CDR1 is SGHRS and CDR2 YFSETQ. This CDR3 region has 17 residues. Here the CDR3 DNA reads TGCGCCAGCAGCCAGGGACTAGCGGGGGGGCCTGGGGAGACCCAGTACTTC. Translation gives CASSQGLAGGPGETQYF.

The CDR3 DNA reads as TGTGCCAGCAGCAAGCAGACGGACTATGGCTACACCTTC. This gives the protein CASSKQTDYGYTF. V is TRBV28 and J is TRBJ1-2; D not certain. The CDR3 has 13 amino acids. Per germline, CDR1 MDHEN and CDR2 SYDVKM. V shed 6 bases and J shed 3 bases, with 11 bases lying between them.

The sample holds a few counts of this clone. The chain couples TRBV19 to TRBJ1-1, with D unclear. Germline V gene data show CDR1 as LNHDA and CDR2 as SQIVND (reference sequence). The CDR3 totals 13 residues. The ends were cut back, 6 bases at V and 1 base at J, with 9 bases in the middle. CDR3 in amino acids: CASRRGGNTEAFF. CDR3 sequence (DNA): TGTGCCAGTAGGAGAGGTGGGAACACTGAAGCTTTCTTT.

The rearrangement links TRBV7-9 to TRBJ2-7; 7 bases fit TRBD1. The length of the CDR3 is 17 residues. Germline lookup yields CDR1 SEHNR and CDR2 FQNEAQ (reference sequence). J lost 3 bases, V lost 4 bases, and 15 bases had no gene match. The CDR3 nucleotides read TGTGCCAGCAGCTCCCGACGCAGGGGGTGTAGGGGCTACGAGCAGTACGTC. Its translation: CASSSRRRGCRGYEQYV.

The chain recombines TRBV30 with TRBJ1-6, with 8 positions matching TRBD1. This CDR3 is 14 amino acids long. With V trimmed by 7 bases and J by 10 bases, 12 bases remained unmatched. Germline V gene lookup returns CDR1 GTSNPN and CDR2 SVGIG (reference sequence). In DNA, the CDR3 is TGTGCCTCTAGGAATACAGGGGGAAGATCACCCCTCCACTTT. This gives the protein CASRNTGGRSPLHF.

The CDR3 protein is CASSPQLASPNSPLHF. As DNA, the CDR3 is TGTGCCAGCAGCCCCCAACTGGCATCCCCCAATTCACCCCTCCACTTT. The chain recombines TRBV7-2 with TRBJ1-6; D gene uncertain. V shed 5 bases and J shed 7 bases, with 18 bases lying between them. Germline CDR1 is SGHTA and CDR2 is FQGNSA. This CDR3 region has 16 residues.

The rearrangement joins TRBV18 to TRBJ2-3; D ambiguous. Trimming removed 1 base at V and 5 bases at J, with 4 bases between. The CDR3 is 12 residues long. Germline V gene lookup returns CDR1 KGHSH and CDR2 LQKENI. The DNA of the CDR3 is TGTGCCAGCTCACCACTCCAAGATACGCAGTATTTT. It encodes CASSPLQDTQYF. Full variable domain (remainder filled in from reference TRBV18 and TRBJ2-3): NAGVMQNPRHLVRRRGQEARLRCSPMKGHSHVYWYRQLPEEGLKFMVYLQKENIIDESGMPKERFSAEFPKEGPSILRIQQVVRGDSAAYFCASSPLQDTQYFGPGTRLTVL.

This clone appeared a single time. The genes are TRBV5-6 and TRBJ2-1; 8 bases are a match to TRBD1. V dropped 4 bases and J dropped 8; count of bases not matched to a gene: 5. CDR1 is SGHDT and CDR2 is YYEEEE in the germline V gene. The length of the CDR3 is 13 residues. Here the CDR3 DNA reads TGTGCCAGCAGCGTGAGACAGGGGTATGAGCAGTTCTTC. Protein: CASSVRQGYEQFF.

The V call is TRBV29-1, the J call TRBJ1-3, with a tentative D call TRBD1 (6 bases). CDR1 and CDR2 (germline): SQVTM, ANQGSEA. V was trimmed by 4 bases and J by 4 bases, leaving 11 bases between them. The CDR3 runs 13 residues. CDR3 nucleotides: TGCAGCGTTGGGGACAATACAGGAAACACCATATATTTT. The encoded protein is CSVGDNTGNTIYF.

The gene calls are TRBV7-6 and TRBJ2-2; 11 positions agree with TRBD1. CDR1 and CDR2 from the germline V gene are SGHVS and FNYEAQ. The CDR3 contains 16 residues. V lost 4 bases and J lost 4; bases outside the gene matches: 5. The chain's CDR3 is CASSWTGGAGTGELFF. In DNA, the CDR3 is TGTGCCAGCAGCTGGACAGGGGGCGCCGGCACCGGGGAGCTGTTTTTT. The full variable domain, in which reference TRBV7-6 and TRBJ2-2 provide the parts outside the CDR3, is GAGVSQSPRYKVTKRGQDVALRCDPISGHVSLYWYRQALGQGPEFLTYFNYEAQQDKSGLPNDRFSAERPEGSISTLTIQRTEQRDSAMYRCASSWTGGAGTGELFFGEGSRLTVL.

The CDR3 sequence: CASSERDRSSYNEQFF. The CDR3 nucleotides are TGTGCCAGTAGCGAAAGGGACAGGAGTAGCTACAATGAGCAGTTCTTC. V gene TRBV19 combines with J gene TRBJ2-1; 8 bases fit TRBD1. From germline, CDR1 is LNHDA and CDR2 SQIVND (reference sequence). The CDR3 is 16 residues long. J lost 3 bases, V lost 6 bases, and 10 bases had no gene match.

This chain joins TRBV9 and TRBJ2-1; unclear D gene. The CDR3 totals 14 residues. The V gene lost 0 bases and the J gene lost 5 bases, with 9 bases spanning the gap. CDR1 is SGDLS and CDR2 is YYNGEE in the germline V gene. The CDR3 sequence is CASSVAPANNEQFF. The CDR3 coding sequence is TGTGCCAGCAGCGTAGCCCCAGCCAACAATGAGCAGTTCTTC.

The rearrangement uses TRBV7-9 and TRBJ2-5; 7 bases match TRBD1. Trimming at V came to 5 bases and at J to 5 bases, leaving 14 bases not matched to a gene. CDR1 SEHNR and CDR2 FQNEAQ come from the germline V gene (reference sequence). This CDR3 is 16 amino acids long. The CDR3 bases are TGTGCCAGCAGCGTTATAGGGGGCGGTTATGGGGAGACCCAGTACTTC. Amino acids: CASSVIGGGYGETQYF.

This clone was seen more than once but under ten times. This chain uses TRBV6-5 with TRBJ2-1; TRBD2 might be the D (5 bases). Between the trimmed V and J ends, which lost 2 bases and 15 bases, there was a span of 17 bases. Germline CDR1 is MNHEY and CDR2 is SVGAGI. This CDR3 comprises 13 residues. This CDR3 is CASSYGSGISLFF. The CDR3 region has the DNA TGTGCCAGCAGTTACGGTTCCGGGATAAGTCTGTTCTTC.

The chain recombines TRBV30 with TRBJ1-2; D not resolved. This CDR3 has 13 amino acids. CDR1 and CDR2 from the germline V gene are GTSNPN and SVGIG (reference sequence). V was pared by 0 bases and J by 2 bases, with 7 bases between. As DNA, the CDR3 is TGTGCCTGGAGTGTAAACGGAAACTATGGCTACACCTTC. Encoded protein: CAWSVNGNYGYTF.

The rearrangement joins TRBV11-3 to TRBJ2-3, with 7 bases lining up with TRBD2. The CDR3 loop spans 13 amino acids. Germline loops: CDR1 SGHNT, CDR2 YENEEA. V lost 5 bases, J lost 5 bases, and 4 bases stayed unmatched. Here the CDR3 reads CASSPERGDTQYF. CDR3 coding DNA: TGTGCCAGCAGCCCCGAGCGGGGAGATACGCAGTATTTT.